These 9 T cell receptor beta chains were all obtained from the same sample, sequenced in a study of beta chain features in type 1 diabetes. Their antigen targets remain unknown. Sequencing targeted expressed TCRB transcripts, as all isolated RNA had been reverse transcribed. Here immunoSEQ multiplex PCR was the method, and the copy in TCRdb shows in-frame clones only, minus some. The profile shows approximately 250,000 clones, 24% of them singletons. Points from the study as a whole: Type 1 diabetes patients had moderately but significantly shorter TCRB CDR3s in all four CD4+ subsets.

Sequencing was performed on naive CD4+ T cells from blood. These receptors all stem from a woman in her twenties or thirties with type 1 diabetes.

The gene calls are TRBV7-6 and TRBJ2-7; D remains ambiguous. Trimming left V 1 base short and J 3 bases short, with 7 bases between. Germline CDR1 reads SGHVS; CDR2 reads FNYEAQ. The CDR3 runs 13 residues. The CDR3: CASSLVRNYEQYF. For the CDR3, the DNA is TGTGCCAGCAGCTTAGTGCGGAACTACGAGCAGTACTTC.

Regarding this clone: This sample includes further DNA sequences coding for the same CDR3. This chain joins TRBV4-1 and TRBJ2-7, with 10 bases fitting TRBD2. The germline V gene has CDR1 MGHRA and CDR2 YSYEKL. The trim removed 3 bases at V and 4 bases at J, leaving 6 bases unmatched. The CDR3 is 15 residues long. The DNA of the CDR3 is TGCGCCAGCAGCCAGGGTTTAGCGGGAGGATACGAGCAGTACTTC. Protein sequence: CASSQGLAGGYEQYF.

There are a few counts of this clone. The V call is TRBV14, the J call TRBJ2-3, with D hard to call. V dropped 1 base and J dropped 7 bases, with 3 bases sitting between them. The CDR3 sequence is 11 residues long. Germline CDR1 SGHDN, CDR2 FVKESK. CDR3 sequence: CASSQAHTQYF. In nucleotides, the CDR3 is TGTGCCAGCAGCCAAGCTCATACGCAGTATTTT.

The chain combines TRBV29-1 with TRBJ2-1; D may be TRBD2 (5 bases). The CDR3 consists of 14 residues. The V gene's germline CDR1 is SQVTM and CDR2 ANQGSEA. Trimming stripped 2 bases from V and 0 bases from J, with 8 bases between. CDR3 coding DNA: TGCAGCGTTGAACTGGGGAGCTCCTACAATGAGCAGTTCTTC. The encoded protein is CSVELGSSYNEQFF.

The rearrangement uses TRBV28 and TRBJ2-7; 7 bases fit TRBD1. V lost 4 bases to trimming and J lost 6 bases; unmatched junction nucleotides: 12. The germline V gene encodes CDR1 MDHEN and CDR2 SYDVKM. The CDR3 sequence is 15 residues long. The CDR3 spells CASSSSPDRRSEQYF. CDR3 nucleotide sequence: TGTGCCAGCAGTTCCTCACCGGACAGGCGGTCCGAGCAGTACTTC. The full variable domain, its missing parts supplied by reference TRBV28 and TRBJ2-7, is DVKVTQSSRYLVKRTGEKVFLECVQDMDHENMFWYRQDPGLGLRLIYFSYDVKMKEKGDIPEGYSVSREKKERFSLILESASTNQTSMYLCASSSSPDRRSEQYFGPGTRLTVT.

The gene calls are TRBV4-2 and TRBJ2-1; 13 bases are a match to TRBD2. The CDR3 contains 18 residues. Trimming took 2 bases from V and 3 from J; bases not matched to a gene: 7. From germline, CDR1 is LGHNA and CDR2 YNFKEQ. CDR3 amino acids: CASSQPPGTSGVYNEQFF. CDR3 in DNA: TGTGCCAGCAGCCAACCTCCCGGGACTAGCGGGGTCTACAATGAGCAGTTCTTC.

This clone was counted between two and nine times. The chain has TRBV5-6 and TRBJ2-4, with 7 bases aligning to TRBD1. Per germline, CDR1 SGHDT and CDR2 YYEEEE. Trimming at V came to 0 bases and at J to 6 bases, leaving 6 bases not matched to a gene. There are 15 residues in the CDR3. The CDR3 nucleotides are TGTGCCAGCAGCTTGGCCACAGGGGCGGGAAACATTCAGTACTTC. Translated, it gives CASSLATGAGNIQYF.

The chain uses TRBV30 and TRBJ1-3, with unresolved D. In germline, CDR1 is GTSNPN, CDR2 SVGIG (reference sequence). The CDR3 spans 14 residues. Trimming stripped 7 bases from V and 0 bases from J, with 13 bases between. The CDR3 region is CAYSRFASGNTIYF. CDR3 nucleotide sequence: TGTGCCTACAGCAGGTTTGCCTCTGGAAACACCATATATTTT.

The chain is built from TRBV28 and TRBJ1-4; D not resolved. In germline, CDR1 is MDHEN, CDR2 SYDVKM. The CDR3 has 13 residues. The V and J ends lost 4 bases and 8 bases respectively, with 11 bases between them. The CDR3 here is CASSSSRWEKLFF. The CDR3 DNA follows: TGTGCCAGCAGTTCGTCTCGGTGGGAAAAACTGTTTTTT.